This TCR beta chain originates from a study of blood T cell repertoires in COVID-19. Repertoires were generated with immunoSEQ multiplex PCR, while TCRdb's copy carries only in-frame clones and drops some. Of 150,000 to 200,000 clones in the sample, roughly 80% were seen once. J gave up 8 bases and V 7 bases, and 13 bases lay outside the gene matches. The CDR3 has 14 amino acids. Germline values: CDR1 LNHDA, CDR2 SQIVND (reference sequence). This clone was observed a few times. J is TRBJ1-2 and V is TRBV19; 7 nucleotides match TRBD1. Material: peripheral blood. The TCR comes from a woman of 80 years or more with COVID-19, enrolled during active disease. The DNA of the CDR3 is TGTGCCAGTACTCCCGGGACAGTGTTTGAAGGCTACACCTTC. It specifies CASTPGTVFEGYTF.